This T cell receptor (beta chain) is drawn from a study of blood T cell repertoires in COVID-19. Across the study: Spain, Italy and the United States supplied samples that represented acute and convalescent COVID-19. PBMCs, B-cell-depleted T cells, or T cells provided the cDNA or gDNA that made up the material.

There are 15 residues in the CDR3. Germline V gene data show CDR1 as KGHDR and CDR2 as SFDVKD. V lost 3 bases and J lost 4; bases outside the gene matches: 4. As handled by the study authors: Nucleated cell number was recorded as an estimate derived from reference gene primer amplification. Generated by immunoSEQ multiplex PCR, the TCRdb table keeps only in-frame clones and is missing some. Clone size and the V and J calls come from that table; the DNA yielded D and trimming. The sample has about 50,000 clones, approximately 88% seen once. This TCR was sampled from a human donor in a cohort sampled during active COVID-19. Input material: peripheral blood. This chain joins TRBV24-1 and TRBJ1-4; 7 positions agree with TRBD1. The CDR3 is CATSDARQGNEKLFF. The CDR3 nucleotides are TGTGCCACCAGTGATGCGAGACAGGGTAATGAAAAACTGTTTTTT.